What follows is one TCR beta chain and its context. Its matching antigen is unknown. Mismatch with germline at one junction end may stem from a read error. The CDR3 sequence is 17 residues long. Germline CDR1 SEHNR, CDR2 FQNEAQ (reference sequence). These data come from a study of blood T cells in healthy people across ages. PCR was performed a second time for about 7 to 12 cycles using a sample-barcoded 5' primer and a J-beta primer mix. TCRdb analysed the 5' RACE reads with MiXCR anew, one entry per CDR3 protein. The sample holds about 570,000 distinct CDR3 sequences, roughly a quarter seen once. Study outcomes and limitations: Diversity estimates drawn from one million T cells were deemed underestimates.

The data also belong to a second study, concerning T cells of mothers and their children. Per that study: A few healthy Caucasian mothers, along with their six children, served as the donors.

The sequencing sample was made of blood. The receptor's source is a boy aged 2 to 10 in good health. The V gene is TRBV7-9, the J gene TRBJ2-5; 9 nucleotides agree with TRBD2. The better agreement between TRBJ2-1 and the DNA end casts doubt on the J call. Here the CDR3 reads CASSLNPSGGSGYEQFF. CDR3 coding DNA: TGTGCCAGCAGCTTAAATCCCAGCGGGGGGTCGGGCTATGAACAGTTCTTC.